This record looks at one TCR beta chain sequence and its context. Trimming cost V 2 bases and J 1 base, with 8 bases left between them. The CDR3 extends over 14 amino acids. CDR1 SGHNT and CDR2 YYREEE come from the germline V gene (reference sequence). This specimen belongs to a study of cytomegalovirus exposure and HLA in healthy donors. Produced via immunoSEQ multiplex PCR; TCRdb's table is partial and in-frame only. The sample lists approximately 46,000 clones, roughly nine tenths occurring once. The rearrangement uses TRBV5-4 and TRBJ2-3; the D is unclear. Sequenced material: PBMCs. The TCR originated in a young man in good health and CMV-seronegative. The CDR3 is CASSFFLGTDTQYF. The CDR3 bases are TGTGCCAGCAGCTTCTTTCTAGGCACAGATACGCAGTATTTT.